These 7 T cell receptor beta chains originate from one sample sequenced in a study of cytomegalovirus exposure and HLA in healthy donors. PCR was performed using 60 Vbeta and 13 Jbeta primers. Produced via immunoSEQ multiplex PCR; TCRdb's table is partial and in-frame only. The sample shows around 140,000 clones, approximately 80% of them seen only once. Sequenced material: PBMCs. The receptors shown here come from a middle-aged man in good health and CMV-seropositive.

The chain combines TRBV7-8 with TRBJ1-3, with 7 bases aligning to TRBD1. CDR1 and CDR2 (germline): SGHVS, FQNEAQ. CDR3 length equals 17 residues. V was clipped by 0 bases and J by 1 base; unmatched bases: 6. CDR3 bases: TGTGCCAGCAGCTTAGCCTCCGGGACAGCATCTGGAAACACCATATATTTT. Residues: CASSLASGTASGNTIYF.

This clone appeared a single time. The rearrangement uses TRBV5-1 and TRBJ2-7; 7 positions agree with TRBD1. Germline assignment: CDR1 SGHRS and CDR2 YFSETQ. V lost 4 bases, J lost 0 bases, and 7 bases stayed unmatched. This CDR3 is built from 15 residues. The CDR3 DNA reads TGCGCCAGCAGCCGGGACAGCTCCAGCTCCTACGAGCAGTACTTC. Amino acids: CASSRDSSSSYEQYF.

The genes are TRBV7-2 and TRBJ2-7, with 13 bases identical to TRBD2. The V gene's germline CDR1 is SGHTA and CDR2 FQGNSA. This CDR3 is built from 14 residues. J lost 4 bases, V lost 5 bases, and 2 bases had no gene match. The CDR3, as DNA: TGTGCCAGCAGCCGGACTAGCGGGAGTTACGAGCAGTACTTC. The encoded protein is CASSRTSGSYEQYF.

This clone was picked up one time. The chain couples TRBV30 to TRBJ2-7; no definite D call. Trimming left V 0 bases short and J 4 bases short, with 13 bases between. The V gene's germline CDR1 is GTSNPN and CDR2 SVGIG (reference sequence). The CDR3 has 14 amino acids. The CDR3 reads CAWSVTGTVYEQYF. In DNA form, the CDR3 reads TGTGCCTGGAGTGTTACGGGTACGGTTTACGAGCAGTACTTC. The full variable domain, with the rest looked up from reference TRBV30 and TRBJ2-7, is SQTIHQWPATLVQPVGSPLSLECTVEGTSNPNLYWYRQAAGRGLQLLFYSVGIGQISSEVPQNLSASRPQDRQFILSSKKLLLSDSGFYLCAWSVTGTVYEQYFGPGTRLTVT.

This clone is a singleton in its sample. The chain employs TRBV10-3 and TRBJ2-7; TRBD2 agrees at 8 bases. J lost 0 bases, V lost 0 bases, and 10 bases had no gene match. This CDR3 comprises 18 residues. Germline CDR1 ENHRY, CDR2 SYGVKD. CDR3 sequence: CAISESGASGSFSYEQYF. DNA of the CDR3: TGTGCCATCAGTGAGTCGGGGGCTAGCGGGTCTTTCTCCTACGAGCAGTACTTC.

This clone has a single count. This chain links TRBV7-8 with TRBJ1-2; D is undetermined. Trimming pared 4 bases from V and 8 bases from J, leaving 17 bases between. CDR3 length: 14 amino acids. Germline CDR1 SGHVS, CDR2 FQNEAQ. CDR3 sequence: CASSSSGAWQGYTF. The DNA for the CDR3 is TGTGCCAGCAGCTCCTCAGGCGCCTGGCAGGGCTACACCTTC. The full variable domain, its missing parts supplied by reference TRBV7-8 and TRBJ1-2, is GAGVSQSPRYKVAKRGQDVALRCDPISGHVSLFWYQQALGQGPEFLTYFQNEAQLDKSGLPSDRFFAERPEGSVSTLKIQRTQQEDSAVYLCASSSSGAWQGYTFGSGTRLTVV.

The rearrangement uses TRBV29-1 and TRBJ2-7, with 7 nucleotides matching TRBD2. The CDR3 spans 11 residues. The V gene end was trimmed by 5 bases and the J gene end by 3 bases; junction bases not matched to a gene: 1. Germline V gene data show CDR1 as SQVTM and CDR2 as ANQGSEA. The CDR3 protein is CSVRGDYEQYF. CDR3 nucleotides: TGCAGCGTTCGGGGGGACTACGAGCAGTACTTC.